Each of the 3 T cell receptor beta chains below was sequenced from the same sample in a study of T cell responses to AZD1222 COVID-19 vaccine. Clones were read by immunoSEQ multiplex PCR, and TCRdb kept only the in-frame ones, dropping some. The table includes under 300,000 clones, approximately 93% detected once. This material consisted of peripheral blood, taken on day 0 of AZD1222 vaccination. These receptor sequences come from an adult in good health.

CDR3 sequence reads: CATSRDSYQPQHF. The CDR3 DNA follows: TGTGCCACCAGCAGGGACAGTTATCAGCCCCAGCATTTT. The V gene is TRBV15, the J gene TRBJ1-5; D is possibly TRBD1 (6 bases). Trimming cost V 3 bases and J 5 bases, with 8 bases left between them. The length of the CDR3 is 13 residues. From germline, CDR1 is LNHNV and CDR2 YYDKDF (reference sequence). Variable domain in full (rest from reference TRBV15 and TRBJ1-5): DAMVIQNPRYQVTQFGKPVTLSCSQTLNHNVMYWYQQKSSQAPKLLFHYYDKDFNNEADTPDNFQSRRPNTSFCFLDIRSPGLGDTAMYLCATSRDSYQPQHFGDGTRLSIL.

This chain joins TRBV6-5 and TRBJ1-2; D is ambiguous. The V end lost 6 bases, the J end lost 1 base, and 9 bases lay between the germline ends. From germline, CDR1 is MNHEY and CDR2 SVGAGI. The CDR3 spans 13 residues. In DNA, the CDR3 is TGTGCCAGCAGCTCCTGGGTTAACTATGGCTACACCTTC. Its protein is CASSSWVNYGYTF.

The chain has TRBV19 and TRBJ1-4; D uncertain. CDR1 LNHDA and CDR2 SQIVND come from the germline V gene (reference sequence). Trimming pared 6 bases from V and 7 bases from J, leaving 18 bases between. The CDR3 length is 15 residues. CDR3 coding DNA: TGTGCCAGTAGCCCTCGGGTCTTTACGGGTGAAAAACTGTTTTTT. As protein: CASSPRVFTGEKLFF.